This TCR beta chain stems from a study of patients and donors after allogeneic stem cell transplantation. Trimming took 3 bases from V and 4 from J, leaving 7 bases between them. Germline V CDR1 and CDR2: DFQATT, SNEGSKA (reference sequence). The CDR3 sequence is 12 residues long. TCRdb ran MiXCR on the RT-PCR reads and lists one entry per CDR3 protein. The top ten hold 11% of the sample, which has hundreds of thousands of distinct CDR3 sequences, about 38% seen once. The receptor was derived from a human donor who was either an allogeneic HSCT recipient or a stem cell or donor lymphocyte infusion donor (not recorded which). It is not recorded whose cells these are; they may come from a transplant donor. The genes are TRBV20-1 and TRBJ1-5; D remains ambiguous. The sample comprised blood, either unsorted or a sorted T cell fraction (not recorded which). CDR3 in DNA: TGCAGTGCTAGTTGGGTGAATCAGCCCCAGCATTTT. Amino acids: CSASWVNQPQHF.